This entry features one T cell receptor (beta chain) sequence. In the original processing: Amplifying reference gene primers gave estimates of nucleated cell counts. Sequencing used immunoSEQ multiplex PCR; TCRdb keeps in-frame clones, though not all of them. The V and J calls and clone size were taken over from that table, and D and trimming were inferred from the DNA. The sample lists some 200,000 clones, roughly four fifths occurring once. The sample originates from a study of blood T cell repertoires in COVID-19. Study as a whole: Acute-phase and convalescent COVID-19 samples originated in the United States, Italy and Spain. Sources were T cells, B-cell-depleted T cells, or PBMCs; the material itself was cDNA or gDNA.

This CDR3 comprises 19 residues. Per germline, CDR1 SGHAT and CDR2 FQNNGV. V dropped 1 base and J dropped 0; count of bases not matched to a gene: 9. Sequencing was carried out using peripheral blood. The receptor comes from a middle-aged woman with acute or convalescent COVID-19. The chain uses TRBV11-2 and TRBJ2-1, with 10 bases identical to TRBD2. For the CDR3, the DNA is TGTGCCAGCAGCTTAGTTAGCCTAGCGGGGGCAGACTCCTACAATGAGCAGTTCTTC. It encodes CASSLVSLAGADSYNEQFF.